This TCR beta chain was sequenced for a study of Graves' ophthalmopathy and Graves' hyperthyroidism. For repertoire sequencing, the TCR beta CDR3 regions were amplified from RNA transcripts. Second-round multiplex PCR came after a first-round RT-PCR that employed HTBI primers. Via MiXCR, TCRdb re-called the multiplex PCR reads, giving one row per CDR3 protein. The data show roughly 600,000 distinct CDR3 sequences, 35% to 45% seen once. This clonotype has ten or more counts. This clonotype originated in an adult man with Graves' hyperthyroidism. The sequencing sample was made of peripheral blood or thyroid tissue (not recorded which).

CDR3 sequence reads: CASSISGEETQYF. CDR3 coding DNA: TGTGCCAGTAGTATCTCAGGGGAAGAGACCCAGTACTTC. The chain couples TRBV19 to TRBJ2-5, with D possibly matching TRBD1 (6 bases). Germline lookup yields CDR1 LNHDA and CDR2 SQIVND (reference sequence). This CDR3 is built from 13 residues. V lost 3 bases, J lost 3 bases, and 8 bases lay in between.